This T cell receptor beta chain is drawn from a study of sequential checkpoint blockade in melanoma. About the research overall: Patients were randomized 1:1 to nivolumab-then-ipilimumab or ipilimumab-then-nivolumab first-line.

Treatment specified: randomized to nivolumab then ipilimumab (arm A) or the reverse (arm B). Sequenced by immunoSEQ multiplex PCR; TCRdb stores in-frame clones only, minus some. The data show roughly 16,000 clones, with less than 75% seen just once and approximately 10% held by the top ten. This CDR3 has 16 amino acids. The V gene's germline CDR1 is MNHEY and CDR2 SVGAGI. Worth noting for this clone: An end of the junction does not agree with germline; a read error may underlie this.

The sample in question was CD8+ T cells sorted from blood (inferred from file names), obtained from a patient given nivolumab and ipilimumab in sequence. The source of this sequence is a human donor with melanoma. The V and J genes are TRBV6-5 and TRBJ2-2; D might be TRBD2 (5 bases). CDR3 nucleotides: TGTGCCAGCAGTTACTCGAGCTCTAGAAGTACCGGGGAGCTGTCTTTT. It translates to CASSYSSSRSTGELSF.